This T cell receptor (beta chain) came from a study of blood T cell repertoires in COVID-19. Deletions cut 5 bases from V and 0 bases from J, with 11 bases between. Germline V gene sequence: CDR1 MGHRA, CDR2 YSYEKL. This CDR3 has 16 amino acids. Some clones are missing from TCRdb's copy, which holds only in-frame ones; the method was immunoSEQ multiplex PCR. The table lists some 250,000 clones, roughly 79% of them singletons. The receptor was derived from a man aged 35 to 55 who had recovered from COVID-19. The chain combines TRBV4-1 with TRBJ2-6; a possible D gene is TRBD1 (6 bases). Sample: PBMCs or T cells enriched from blood (not recorded which). The CDR3 sequence is CASSGTSSSGANVLTF. CDR3 coding DNA: TGCGCCAGCAGCGGGACATCGAGCTCTGGGGCCAACGTCCTGACTTTC.